This T cell receptor (beta chain) was identified during a study of PD-1 blockade in classical Hodgkin lymphoma. Study-wide findings and caveats: The diversity seen at baseline in complete responders resembled that of newly diagnosed patients. The study found that TCR diversity rose significantly by C4D1 in CD4+ but not CD8+ cells. Later analyses included only patients treated at least 1 year post-ASCT.

No patient escaped relapse after autologous stem cell transplantation, and brentuximab vedotin exposure varied. Best responses were complete response, partial response or progressive disease. V was cut by 7 bases and J by 2 bases, with 8 bases left in between. Per the germline V gene, CDR1 is MNHNY and CDR2 is SVGAGI (reference sequence). CDR3 length equals 12 residues. Concerning this clone itself: Its specificity is not known.

Profiled with immunoSEQ multiplex PCR; TCRdb holds only in-frame clones, not every one. The sample lists 150,000 or so clones; around 84% were seen once. This clonotype was sampled from a human donor with classical Hodgkin lymphoma. Sample: peripheral blood mononuclear cells (PBMCs), taken before the second cycle of nivolumab. The chain recombines TRBV6-6 with TRBJ1-2, with no clear D. The CDR3 is CASKGTNYGYTF. CDR3 in DNA: TGTGCCAGCAAGGGCACCAACTATGGCTACACCTTC.